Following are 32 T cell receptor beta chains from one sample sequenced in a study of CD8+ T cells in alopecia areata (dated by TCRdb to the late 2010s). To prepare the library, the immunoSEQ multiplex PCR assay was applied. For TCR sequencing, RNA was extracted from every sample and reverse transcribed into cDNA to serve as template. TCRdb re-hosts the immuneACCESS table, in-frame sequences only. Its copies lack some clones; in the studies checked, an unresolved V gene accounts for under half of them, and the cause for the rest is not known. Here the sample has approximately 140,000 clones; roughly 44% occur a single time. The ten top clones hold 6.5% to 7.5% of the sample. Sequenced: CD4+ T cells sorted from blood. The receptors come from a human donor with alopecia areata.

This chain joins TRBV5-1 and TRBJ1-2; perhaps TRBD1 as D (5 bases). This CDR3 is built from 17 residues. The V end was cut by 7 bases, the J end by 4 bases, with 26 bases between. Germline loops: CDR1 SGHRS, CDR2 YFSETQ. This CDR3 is CASGPGTVQPVRYGYTF. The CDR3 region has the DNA TGCGCCAGCGGACCCGGGACGGTTCAACCGGTACGCTATGGCTACACCTTC.

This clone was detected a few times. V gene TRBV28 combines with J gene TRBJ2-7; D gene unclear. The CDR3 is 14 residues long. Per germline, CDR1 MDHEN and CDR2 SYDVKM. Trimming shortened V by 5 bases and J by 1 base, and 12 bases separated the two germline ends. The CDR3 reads CASSIDSSSYEQYF. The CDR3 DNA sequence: TGTGCCAGCAGTATCGACTCTTCGTCCTACGAGCAGTACTTC.

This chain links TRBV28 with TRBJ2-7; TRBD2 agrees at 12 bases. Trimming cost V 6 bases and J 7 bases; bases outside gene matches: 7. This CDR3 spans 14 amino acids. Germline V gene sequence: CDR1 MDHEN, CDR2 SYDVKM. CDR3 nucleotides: TGTGCCAGCAGACCGGGACTAGCGGGTTGGGAGCAGTACTTC. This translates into CASRPGLAGWEQYF.

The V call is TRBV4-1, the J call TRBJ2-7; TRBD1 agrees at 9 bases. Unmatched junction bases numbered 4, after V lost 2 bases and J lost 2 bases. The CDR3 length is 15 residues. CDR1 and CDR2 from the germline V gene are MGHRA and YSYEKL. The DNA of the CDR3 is TGCGCCAGCAGCCAACCCGGGACAGGGACCTACGAGCAGTACTTC. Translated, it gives CASSQPGTGTYEQYF.

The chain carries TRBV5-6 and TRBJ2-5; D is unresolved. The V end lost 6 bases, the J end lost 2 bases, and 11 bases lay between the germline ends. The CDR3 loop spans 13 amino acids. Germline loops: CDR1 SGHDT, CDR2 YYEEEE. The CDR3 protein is CASNPLLQETQYF. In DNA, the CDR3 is TGTGCCAGCAATCCGCTTCTGCAAGAGACCCAGTACTTC.

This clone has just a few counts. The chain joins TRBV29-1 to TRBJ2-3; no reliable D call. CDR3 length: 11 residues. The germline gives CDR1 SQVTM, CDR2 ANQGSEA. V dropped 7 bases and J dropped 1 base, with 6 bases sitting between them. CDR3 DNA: TGCAGCGCCCAGGGCACAGATACGCAGTATTTT. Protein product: CSAQGTDTQYF.

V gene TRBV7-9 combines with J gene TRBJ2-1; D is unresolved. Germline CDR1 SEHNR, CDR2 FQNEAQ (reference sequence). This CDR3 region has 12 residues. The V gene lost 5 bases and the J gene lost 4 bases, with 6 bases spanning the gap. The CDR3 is CASSPYYNEQFF. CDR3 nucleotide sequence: TGTGCCAGCAGCCCCTATTACAATGAGCAGTTCTTC. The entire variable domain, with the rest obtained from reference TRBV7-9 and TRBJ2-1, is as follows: DTGVSQNPRHKITKRGQNVTFRCDPISEHNRLYWYRQTLGQGPEFLTYFQNEAQLEKSRLLSDRFSAERPKGSFSTLEIQRTEQGDSAMYLCASSPYYNEQFFGPGTRLTVL.

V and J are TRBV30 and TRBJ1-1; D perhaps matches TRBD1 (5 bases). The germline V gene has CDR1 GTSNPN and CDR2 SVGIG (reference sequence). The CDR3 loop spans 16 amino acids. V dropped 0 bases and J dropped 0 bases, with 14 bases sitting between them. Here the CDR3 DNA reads TGTGCCTGGAGTGTATGGGGGGATTTGGTGAACACTGAAGCTTTCTTT. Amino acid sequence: CAWSVWGDLVNTEAFF. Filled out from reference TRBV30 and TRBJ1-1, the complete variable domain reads SQTIHQWPATLVQPVGSPLSLECTVEGTSNPNLYWYRQAAGRGLQLLFYSVGIGQISSEVPQNLSASRPQDRQFILSSKKLLLSDSGFYLCAWSVWGDLVNTEAFFGQGTRLTVV.

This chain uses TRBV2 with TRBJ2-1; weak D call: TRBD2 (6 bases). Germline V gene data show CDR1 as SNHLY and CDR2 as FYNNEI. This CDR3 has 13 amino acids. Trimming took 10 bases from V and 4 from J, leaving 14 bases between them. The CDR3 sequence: CATAGTSYNEQFF. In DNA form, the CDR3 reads TGTGCCACCGCCGGGACTTCTTACAATGAGCAGTTCTTC.

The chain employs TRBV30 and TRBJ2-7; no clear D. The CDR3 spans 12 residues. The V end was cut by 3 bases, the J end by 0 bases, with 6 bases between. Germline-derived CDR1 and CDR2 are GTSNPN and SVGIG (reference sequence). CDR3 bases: TGTGCCTGGAGCCCCGGCTCCTACGAGCAGTACTTC. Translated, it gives CAWSPGSYEQYF.

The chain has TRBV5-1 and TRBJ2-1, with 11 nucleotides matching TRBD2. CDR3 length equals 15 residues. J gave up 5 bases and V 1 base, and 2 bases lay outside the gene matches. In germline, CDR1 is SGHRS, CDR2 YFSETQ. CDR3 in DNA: TGCGCCAGCAGCTTGATAGCGGGAGGGGACAATGAGCAGTTCTTC. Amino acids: CASSLIAGGDNEQFF.

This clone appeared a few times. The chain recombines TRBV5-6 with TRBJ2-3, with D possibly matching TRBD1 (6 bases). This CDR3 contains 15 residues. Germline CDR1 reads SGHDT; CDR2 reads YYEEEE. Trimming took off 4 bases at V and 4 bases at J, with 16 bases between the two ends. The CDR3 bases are TGTGCCAGCAGCGGGACGGGACAAGACCCAGATACGCAGTATTTT. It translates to CASSGTGQDPDTQYF.

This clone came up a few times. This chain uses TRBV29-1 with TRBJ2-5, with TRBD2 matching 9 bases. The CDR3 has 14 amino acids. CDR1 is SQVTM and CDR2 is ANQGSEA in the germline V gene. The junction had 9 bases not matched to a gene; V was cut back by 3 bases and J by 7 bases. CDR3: CSVERSGGRGTQYF. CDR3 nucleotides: TGCAGCGTTGAGCGTTCGGGCGGGAGGGGGACCCAGTACTTC.

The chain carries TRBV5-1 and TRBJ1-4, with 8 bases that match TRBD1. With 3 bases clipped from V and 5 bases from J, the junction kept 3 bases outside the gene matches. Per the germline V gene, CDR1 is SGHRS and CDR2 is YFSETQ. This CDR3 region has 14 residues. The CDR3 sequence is CASSSTGENEKLFF. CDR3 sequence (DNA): TGCGCCAGCAGCTCGACAGGGGAGAATGAAAAACTGTTTTTT.

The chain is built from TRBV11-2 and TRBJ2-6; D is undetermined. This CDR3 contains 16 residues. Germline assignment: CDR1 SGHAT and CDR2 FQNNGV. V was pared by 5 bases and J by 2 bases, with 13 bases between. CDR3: CASSLYGVPGANVLTF. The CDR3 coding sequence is TGTGCCAGCAGCCTCTATGGGGTACCTGGGGCCAACGTCCTGACTTTC.

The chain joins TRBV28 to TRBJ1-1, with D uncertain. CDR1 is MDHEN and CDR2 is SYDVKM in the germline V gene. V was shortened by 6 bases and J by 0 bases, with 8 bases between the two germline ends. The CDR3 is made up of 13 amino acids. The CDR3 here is CASRQPLNTEAFF. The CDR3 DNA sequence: TGTGCCAGCAGGCAACCCTTGAACACTGAAGCTTTCTTT.

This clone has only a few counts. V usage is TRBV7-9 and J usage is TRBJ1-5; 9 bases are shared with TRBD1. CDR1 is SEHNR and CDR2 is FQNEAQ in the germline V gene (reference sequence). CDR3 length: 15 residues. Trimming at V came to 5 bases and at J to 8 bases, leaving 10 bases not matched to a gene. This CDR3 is CASSPARTGVEPQHF. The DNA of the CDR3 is TGTGCCAGCAGCCCGGCCCGGACAGGGGTGGAGCCCCAGCATTTT.

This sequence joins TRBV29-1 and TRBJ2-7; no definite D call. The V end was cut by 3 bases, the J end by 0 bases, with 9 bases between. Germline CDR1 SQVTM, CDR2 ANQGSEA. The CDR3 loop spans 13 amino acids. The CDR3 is CSVEGRFSYEQYF. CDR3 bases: TGCAGCGTTGAGGGCCGGTTCTCCTACGAGCAGTACTTC.

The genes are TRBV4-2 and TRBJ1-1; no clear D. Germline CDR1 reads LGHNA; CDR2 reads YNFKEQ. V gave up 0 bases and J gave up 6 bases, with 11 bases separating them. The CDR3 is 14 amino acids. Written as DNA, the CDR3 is TGTGCCAGCAGCCAAGACCCTTTAGGCGCTGAAGCTTTCTTT. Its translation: CASSQDPLGAEAFF.

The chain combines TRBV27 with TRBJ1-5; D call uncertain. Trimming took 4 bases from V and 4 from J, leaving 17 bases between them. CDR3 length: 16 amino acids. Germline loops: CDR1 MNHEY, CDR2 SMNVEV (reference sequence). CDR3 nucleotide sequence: TGTGCCAGCAGTTCGCTTTTGGGAAGCAAGAATCAGCCCCAGCATTTT. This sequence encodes CASSSLLGSKNQPQHF.

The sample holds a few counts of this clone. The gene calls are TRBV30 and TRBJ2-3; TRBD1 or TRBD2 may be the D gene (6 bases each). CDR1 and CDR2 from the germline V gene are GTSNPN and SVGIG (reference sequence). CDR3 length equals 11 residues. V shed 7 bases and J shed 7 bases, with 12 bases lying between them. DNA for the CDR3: TGTGCCTACGGGGGCTCAAATACGCAGTATTTT. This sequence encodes CAYGGSNTQYF.

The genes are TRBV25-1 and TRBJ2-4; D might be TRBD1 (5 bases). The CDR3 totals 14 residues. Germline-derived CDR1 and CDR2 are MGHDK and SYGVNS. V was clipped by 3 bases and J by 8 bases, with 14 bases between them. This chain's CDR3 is CASSDSRLGDIQYF. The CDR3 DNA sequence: TGTGCCAGCAGTGATTCAAGGCTAGGGGACATTCAGTACTTC.

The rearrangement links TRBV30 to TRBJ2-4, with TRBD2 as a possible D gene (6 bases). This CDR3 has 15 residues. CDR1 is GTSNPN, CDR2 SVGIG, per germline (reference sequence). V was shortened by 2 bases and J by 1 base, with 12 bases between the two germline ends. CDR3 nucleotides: TGTGCCTGGAGTAGCCTAAGCGGGGCCAAAAACATTCAGTACTTC. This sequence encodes CAWSSLSGAKNIQYF.

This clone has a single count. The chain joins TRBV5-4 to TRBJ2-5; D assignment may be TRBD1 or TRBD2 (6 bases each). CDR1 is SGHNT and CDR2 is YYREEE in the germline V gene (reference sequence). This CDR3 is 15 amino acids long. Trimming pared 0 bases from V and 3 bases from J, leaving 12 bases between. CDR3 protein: CASSLGGARKETQYF. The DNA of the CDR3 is TGTGCCAGCAGCTTGGGGGGGGCAAGGAAAGAGACCCAGTACTTC.

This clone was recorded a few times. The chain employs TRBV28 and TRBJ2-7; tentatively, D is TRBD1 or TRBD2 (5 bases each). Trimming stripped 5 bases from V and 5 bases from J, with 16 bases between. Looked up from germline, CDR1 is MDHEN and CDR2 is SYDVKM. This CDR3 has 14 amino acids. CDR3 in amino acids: CASSPVPGPHEQYF. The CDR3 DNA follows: TGTGCCAGCAGTCCCGTCCCGGGGCCCCACGAGCAGTACTTC.

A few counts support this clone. DNA of the CDR3: TGCAGCGTTGCACAGGGGGCCGGGGAGCTGTTTTTT. This encodes CSVAQGAGELFF. J is TRBJ2-2 and V is TRBV29-1, with 8 bases identical to TRBD1. CDR3 length equals 12 residues. The V segment lost 4 bases and the J segment 6 bases; nucleotides outside the gene matches: 1. Germline V gene lookup returns CDR1 SQVTM and CDR2 ANQGSEA.

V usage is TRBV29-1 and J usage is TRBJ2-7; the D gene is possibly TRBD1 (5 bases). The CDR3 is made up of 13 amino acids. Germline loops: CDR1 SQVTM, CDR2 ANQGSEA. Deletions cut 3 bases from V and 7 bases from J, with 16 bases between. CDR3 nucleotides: TGCAGCGTTGACGGTCAGGGATCAGTGGAGCAGTACTTC. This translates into CSVDGQGSVEQYF.

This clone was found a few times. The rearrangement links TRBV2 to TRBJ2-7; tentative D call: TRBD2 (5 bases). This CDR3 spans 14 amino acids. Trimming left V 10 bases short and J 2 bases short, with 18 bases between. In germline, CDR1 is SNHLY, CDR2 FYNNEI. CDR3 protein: CAILGGRFTYEQYF. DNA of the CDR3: TGTGCCATTCTCGGAGGACGGTTTACCTACGAGCAGTACTTC.

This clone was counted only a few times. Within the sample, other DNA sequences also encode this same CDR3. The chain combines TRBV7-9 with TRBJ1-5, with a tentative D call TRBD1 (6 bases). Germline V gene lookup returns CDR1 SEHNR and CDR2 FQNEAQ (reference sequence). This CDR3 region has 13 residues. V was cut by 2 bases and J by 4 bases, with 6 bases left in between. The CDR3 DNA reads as TGTGCCAGCAGCTTACAGGGGAATCAGCCCCAGCATTTT. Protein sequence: CASSLQGNQPQHF.

The CDR3, as DNA: TGCGCCAGCAGCTTGGGACAGCCTGGACTGAACACTGAAGCTTTCTTT. Translated, it gives CASSLGQPGLNTEAFF. This sequence joins TRBV5-1 and TRBJ1-1, with D possibly TRBD1 on 5 matching bases. CDR3 length: 16 residues. Trimming pared 0 bases from V and 0 bases from J, leaving 12 bases between. CDR1 SGHRS and CDR2 YFSETQ come from the germline V gene.

CDR3 nucleotides: TGTGCCAGCAGTTCGCGGACGAGACTAGCTCCCAGTCGCAATGAGCAGTTCTTC. It yields the protein CASSSRTRLAPSRNEQFF. The chain carries TRBV28 and TRBJ2-1; 7 positions agree with TRBD2. This CDR3 contains 18 residues. Germline assignment: CDR1 MDHEN and CDR2 SYDVKM. Unmatched junction bases numbered 18, after V lost 4 bases and J lost 6 bases.

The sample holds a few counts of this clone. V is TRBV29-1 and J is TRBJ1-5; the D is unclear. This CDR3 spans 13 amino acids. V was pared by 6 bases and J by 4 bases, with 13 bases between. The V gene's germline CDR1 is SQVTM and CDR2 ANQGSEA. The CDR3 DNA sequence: TGCAGCGTCGTGCAGGCGCCTAATCAGCCCCAGCATTTT. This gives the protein CSVVQAPNQPQHF.